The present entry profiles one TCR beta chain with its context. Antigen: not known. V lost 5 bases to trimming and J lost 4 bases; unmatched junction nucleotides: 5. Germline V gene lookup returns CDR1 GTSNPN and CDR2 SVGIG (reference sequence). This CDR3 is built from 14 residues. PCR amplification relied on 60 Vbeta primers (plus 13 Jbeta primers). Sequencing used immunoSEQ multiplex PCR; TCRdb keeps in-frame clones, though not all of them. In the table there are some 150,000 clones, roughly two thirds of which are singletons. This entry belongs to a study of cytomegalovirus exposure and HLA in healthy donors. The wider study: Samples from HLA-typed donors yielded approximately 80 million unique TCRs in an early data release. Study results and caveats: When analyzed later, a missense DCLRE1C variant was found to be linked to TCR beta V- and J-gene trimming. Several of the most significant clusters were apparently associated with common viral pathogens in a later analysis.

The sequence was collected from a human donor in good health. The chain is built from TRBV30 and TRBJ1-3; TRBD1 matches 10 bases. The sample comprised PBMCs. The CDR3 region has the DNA TGTGCCTGGGAAGGGACAGGGGTAGGAAACACCATATATTTT. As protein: CAWEGTGVGNTIYF. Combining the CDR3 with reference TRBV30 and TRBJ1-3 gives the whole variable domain SQTIHQWPATLVQPVGSPLSLECTVEGTSNPNLYWYRQAAGRGLQLLFYSVGIGQISSEVPQNLSASRPQDRQFILSSKKLLLSDSGFYLCAWEGTGVGNTIYFGEGSWLTVV.